Listed here are 8 T cell receptor beta chains from one sample, sequenced in a study of cytomegalovirus exposure and HLA in healthy donors. The PCR ran on 60 Vbeta and 13 Jbeta primers. Clones were read by immunoSEQ multiplex PCR, and TCRdb kept only the in-frame ones, dropping some. The data hold hundreds of thousands of clones, with roughly 80% observed a single time. Sequences were obtained from PBMCs. These receptors all come from a man in his forties or fifties in good health and CMV-seropositive.

This rearrangement joins TRBV19 to TRBJ1-5; possible D gene TRBD1, 5 bases. This CDR3 has 16 residues. V was trimmed by 5 bases and J by 1 base, leaving 15 bases between them. In germline, CDR1 is LNHDA, CDR2 SQIVND (reference sequence). CDR3: CASSLGGVESNQPQHF. In nucleotides, the CDR3 is TGTGCCAGTAGTCTGGGGGGGGTGGAAAGCAATCAGCCCCAGCATTTT.

This sequence joins TRBV5-8 and TRBJ1-5; maybe TRBD1 (5 bases). The germline V and J ends were trimmed by 0 bases and 6 bases, with 13 bases remaining between them. Germline V gene data show CDR1 as SGHTS and CDR2 as YDEGEE. The CDR3 length is 15 residues. The CDR3 region has the DNA TGTGCCAGCAGCTTGGGCTTAGGGGAAGGTCAGCCCCAGCATTTT. Its protein product is CASSLGLGEGQPQHF. The variable domain in full, completed from reference TRBV5-8 and TRBJ1-5, reads EAGVTQSPTHLIKTRGQQATLRCSPISGHTSVYWYQQALGLGLQFLLWYDEGEERNRGNFPPRFSGRQFPNYSSELNVNALELEDSALYLCASSLGLGEGQPQHFGDGTRLSIL.

The rearrangement uses TRBV6-1 and TRBJ2-7, with D possibly TRBD2 on 5 matching bases. In germline, CDR1 is MNHNS, CDR2 SASEGT. V lost 4 bases, J lost 4 bases, and 5 bases lay in between. The CDR3 is made up of 11 amino acids. The CDR3 sequence: CASSGRYEQYV. CDR3 sequence (DNA): TGTGCCAGCAGTGGGAGGTACGAGCAGTACGTC.

This clone occurred a few times. The rearrangement uses TRBV21-1 and TRBJ2-1; the table's D gene call, TRBD2, was not cross checked with the DNA. TRBV21-1 is classified as a pseudogene. The length of the CDR3 is 19 residues. Written as DNA, the CDR3 is TGTGCCAGCAGCAAAGGTGGGGGGAGGGGCCTGCAGGGCTACAATGAGCAGTTCTTC. The encoded protein is CASSKGGGRGLQGYNEQFF.

In regard to this clone: Other DNA sequences in this sample translate to the same CDR3. The chain is built from TRBV11-2 and TRBJ2-1, with 10 bases lining up with TRBD2. The germline V gene has CDR1 SGHAT and CDR2 FQNNGV. After removal of 6 bases from V and 0 bases from J, the junction contained 2 bases not matched to a gene. There are 15 residues in the CDR3. This CDR3 is CASSPSGSSYNEQFF. The CDR3 DNA follows: TGTGCCAGCAGTCCTAGCGGGAGCTCCTACAATGAGCAGTTCTTC.

CDR3 loop: CASSPQGNEQFF. CDR3 bases: TGTGCCAGCAGCCCTCAGGGGAATGAGCAGTTCTTC. The chain employs TRBV7-3 and TRBJ2-1, with D possibly TRBD1 on 6 matching bases. The germline V and J ends were trimmed by 5 bases and 7 bases, with 9 bases remaining between them. CDR1 is SGHTA and CDR2 is FQGTGA in the germline V gene. This CDR3 is 12 amino acids long.

The J gene is TRBJ2-1, the V gene TRBV6-5, with 9 bases lining up with TRBD2. Unmatched junction bases numbered 10, after V lost 4 bases and J lost 6 bases. The CDR3 runs to 16 residues. CDR1 is MNHEY, CDR2 SVGAGI, per germline. The CDR3 here is CASSSALAGNFNEQFF. The CDR3 region has the DNA TGTGCCAGCAGTTCTGCACTAGCGGGTAACTTCAATGAGCAGTTCTTC.

The chain carries TRBV27 and TRBJ1-2; D ambiguous. There are 13 residues in the CDR3. Germline V gene lookup returns CDR1 MNHEY and CDR2 SMNVEV (reference sequence). The V and J ends lost 3 bases and 4 bases respectively, with 9 bases between them. In DNA form, the CDR3 reads TGTGCCAGCAGTTTTAGAGGAGTCTATGGCTACACCTTC. Translated, it gives CASSFRGVYGYTF.